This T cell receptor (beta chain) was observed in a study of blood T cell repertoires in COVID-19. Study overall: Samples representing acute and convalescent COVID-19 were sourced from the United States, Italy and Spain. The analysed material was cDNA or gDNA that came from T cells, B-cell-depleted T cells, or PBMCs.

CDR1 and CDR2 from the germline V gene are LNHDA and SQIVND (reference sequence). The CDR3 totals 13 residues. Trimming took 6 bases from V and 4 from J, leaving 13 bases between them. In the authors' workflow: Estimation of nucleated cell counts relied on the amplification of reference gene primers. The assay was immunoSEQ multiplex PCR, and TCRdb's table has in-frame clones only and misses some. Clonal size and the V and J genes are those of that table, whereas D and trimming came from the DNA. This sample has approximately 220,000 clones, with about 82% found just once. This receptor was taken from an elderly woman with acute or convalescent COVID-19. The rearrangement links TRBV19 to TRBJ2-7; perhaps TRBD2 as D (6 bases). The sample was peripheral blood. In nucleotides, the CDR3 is TGTGCCAGTAGAAATAAGGGGAGGTACGAGCAGTACTTC. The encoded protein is CASRNKGRYEQYF.